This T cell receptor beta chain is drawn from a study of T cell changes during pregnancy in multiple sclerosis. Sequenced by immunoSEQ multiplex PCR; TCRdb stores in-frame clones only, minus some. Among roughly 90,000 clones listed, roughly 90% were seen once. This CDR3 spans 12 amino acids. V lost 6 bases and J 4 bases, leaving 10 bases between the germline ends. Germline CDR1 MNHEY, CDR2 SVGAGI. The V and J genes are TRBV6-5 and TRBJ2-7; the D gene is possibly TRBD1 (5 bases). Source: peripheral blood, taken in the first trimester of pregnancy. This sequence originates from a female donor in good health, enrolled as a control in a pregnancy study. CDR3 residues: CASRPQGYEQYF. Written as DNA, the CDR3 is TGTGCCAGCAGGCCTCAGGGATACGAGCAGTACTTC.